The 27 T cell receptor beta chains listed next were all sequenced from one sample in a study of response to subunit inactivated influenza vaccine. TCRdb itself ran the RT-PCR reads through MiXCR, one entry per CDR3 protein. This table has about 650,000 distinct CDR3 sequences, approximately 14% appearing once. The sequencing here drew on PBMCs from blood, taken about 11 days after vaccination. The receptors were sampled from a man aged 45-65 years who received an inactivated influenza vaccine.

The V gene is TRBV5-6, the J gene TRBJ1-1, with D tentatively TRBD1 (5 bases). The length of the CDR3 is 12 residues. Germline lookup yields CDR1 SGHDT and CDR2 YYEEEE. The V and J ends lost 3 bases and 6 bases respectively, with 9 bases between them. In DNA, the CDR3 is TGTGCCAGCAGCTCAACAGGCCCTGAAGCTTTCTTT. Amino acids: CASSSTGPEAFF. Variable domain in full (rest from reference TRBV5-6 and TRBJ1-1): DAGVTQSPTHLIKTRGQQVTLRCSPKSGHDTVSWYQQALGQGPQFIFQYYEEEERQRGNFPDRFSGHQFPNYSSELNVNALLLGDSALYLCASSSTGPEAFFGQGTRLTVV.

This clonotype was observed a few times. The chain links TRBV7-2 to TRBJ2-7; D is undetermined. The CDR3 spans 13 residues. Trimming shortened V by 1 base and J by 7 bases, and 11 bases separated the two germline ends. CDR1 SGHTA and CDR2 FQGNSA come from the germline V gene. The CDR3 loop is CASSLVRAREQYF. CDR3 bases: TGTGCCAGCAGCTTAGTCCGGGCCCGGGAGCAGTACTTC.

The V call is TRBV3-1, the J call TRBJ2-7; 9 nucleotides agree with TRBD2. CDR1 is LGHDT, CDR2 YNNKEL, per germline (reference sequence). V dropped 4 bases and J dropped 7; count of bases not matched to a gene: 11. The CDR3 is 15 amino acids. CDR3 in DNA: TGTGCCAGCAGCCTTCTAAGCGGGAGGTCGGGAGAGCAGTACTTC. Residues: CASSLLSGRSGEQYF.

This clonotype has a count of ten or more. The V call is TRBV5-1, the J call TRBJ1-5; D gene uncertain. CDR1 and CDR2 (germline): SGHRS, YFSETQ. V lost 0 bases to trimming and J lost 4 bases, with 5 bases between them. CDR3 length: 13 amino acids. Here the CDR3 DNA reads TGCGCCAGCAGCTTGGAGTTAAATCAGCCCCAGCATTTT. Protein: CASSLELNQPQHF.

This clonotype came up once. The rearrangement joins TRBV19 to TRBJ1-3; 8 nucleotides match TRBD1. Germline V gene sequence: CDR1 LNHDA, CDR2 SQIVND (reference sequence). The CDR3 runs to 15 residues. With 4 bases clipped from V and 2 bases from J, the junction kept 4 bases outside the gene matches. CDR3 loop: CASSKRDRPGNTIYF. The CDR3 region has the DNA TGTGCCAGTAGTAAACGGGACAGGCCTGGAAACACCATATATTTT.

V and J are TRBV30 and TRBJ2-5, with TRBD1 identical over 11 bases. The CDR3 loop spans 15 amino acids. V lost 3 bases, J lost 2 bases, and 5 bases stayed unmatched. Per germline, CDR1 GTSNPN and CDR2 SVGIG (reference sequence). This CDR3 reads CAWSDGQGAQETQYF. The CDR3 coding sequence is TGTGCCTGGAGCGACGGACAGGGGGCTCAAGAGACCCAGTACTTC.

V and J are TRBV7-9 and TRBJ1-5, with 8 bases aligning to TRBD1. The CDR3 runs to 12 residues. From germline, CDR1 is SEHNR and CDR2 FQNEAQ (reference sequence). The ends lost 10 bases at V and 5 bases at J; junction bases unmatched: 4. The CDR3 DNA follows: TGTGCCATAGCAGGGGGCGATCAGCCCCAGCATTTT. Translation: CAIAGGDQPQHF.

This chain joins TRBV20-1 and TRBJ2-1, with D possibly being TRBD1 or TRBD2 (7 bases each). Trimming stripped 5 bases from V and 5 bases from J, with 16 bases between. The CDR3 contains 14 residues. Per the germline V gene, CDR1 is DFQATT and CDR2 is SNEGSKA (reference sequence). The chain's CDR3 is CSAEGRGHDNEQFF. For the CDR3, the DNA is TGCAGTGCTGAGGGGAGGGGGCATGACAATGAGCAGTTCTTC.

The CDR3 nucleotides read TGTGCCAGCAGTCTCGGGACTAGCGGGATCGCCGGGGAGCTGTTTTTT. This translates into CASSLGTSGIAGELFF. The chain combines TRBV28 with TRBJ2-2; 13 bases fit TRBD2. Germline CDR1 MDHEN, CDR2 SYDVKM. Trimming took 5 bases from V and 6 from J; bases not matched to a gene: 6. The CDR3 is 16 residues long.

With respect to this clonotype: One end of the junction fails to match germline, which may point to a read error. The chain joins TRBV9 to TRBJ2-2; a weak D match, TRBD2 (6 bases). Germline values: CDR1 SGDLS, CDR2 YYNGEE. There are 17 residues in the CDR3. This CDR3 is CASSVSSLARYTGDLFF. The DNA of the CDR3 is TGTGCCAGCAGCGTAAGTTCCCTAGCGAGGTACACCGGGGATCTGTTTTTT.

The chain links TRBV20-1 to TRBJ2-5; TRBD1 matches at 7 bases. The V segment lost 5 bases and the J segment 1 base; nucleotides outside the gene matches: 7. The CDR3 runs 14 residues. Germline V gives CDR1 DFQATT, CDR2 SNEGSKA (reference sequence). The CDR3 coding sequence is TGCAGTGCTTACACGACAGGGACCCAAGAGACCCAGTACTTC. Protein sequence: CSAYTTGTQETQYF.

The CDR3 DNA follows: TGTGCCAGCAGACCTTCGGACGCGAGCGGTATCATTCAGTACTTC. It is translated as CASRPSDASGIIQYF. The V and J genes are TRBV4-2 and TRBJ2-4, with TRBD2 as a possible D gene (5 bases). There are 15 residues in the CDR3. Germline V gene lookup returns CDR1 LGHNA and CDR2 YNFKEQ. Between the trimmed V and J ends, which lost 6 bases and 9 bases, there was a span of 21 bases.

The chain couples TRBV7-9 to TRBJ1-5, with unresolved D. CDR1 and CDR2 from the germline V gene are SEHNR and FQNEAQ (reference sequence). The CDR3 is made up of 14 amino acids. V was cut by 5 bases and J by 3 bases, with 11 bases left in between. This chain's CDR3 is CASSPGVDNQPQHF. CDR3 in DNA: TGTGCCAGCAGCCCAGGTGTCGACAATCAGCCCCAGCATTTT.

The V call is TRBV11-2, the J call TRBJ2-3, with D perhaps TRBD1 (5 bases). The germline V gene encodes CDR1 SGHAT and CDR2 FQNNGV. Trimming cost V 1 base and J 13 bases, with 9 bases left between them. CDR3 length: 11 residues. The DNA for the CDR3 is TGTGCCAGCAGCTTAGCCAGGGTGGAGTATTTT. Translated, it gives CASSLARVEYF.

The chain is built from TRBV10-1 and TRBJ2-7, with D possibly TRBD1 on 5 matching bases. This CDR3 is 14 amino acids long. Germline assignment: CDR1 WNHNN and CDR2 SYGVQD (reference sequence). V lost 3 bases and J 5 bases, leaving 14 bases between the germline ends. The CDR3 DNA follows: TGCGCCAGCAGTGAAACCAGGGATCTCAACGAGCAGTACTTC. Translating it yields CASSETRDLNEQYF.

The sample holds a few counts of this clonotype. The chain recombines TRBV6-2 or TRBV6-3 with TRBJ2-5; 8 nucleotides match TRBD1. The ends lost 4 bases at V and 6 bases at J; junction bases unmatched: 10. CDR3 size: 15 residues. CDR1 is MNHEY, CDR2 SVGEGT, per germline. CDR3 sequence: CASSLTGASVKTQYF. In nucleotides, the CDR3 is TGTGCCAGCAGTTTGACAGGGGCGAGTGTGAAGACCCAGTACTTC.

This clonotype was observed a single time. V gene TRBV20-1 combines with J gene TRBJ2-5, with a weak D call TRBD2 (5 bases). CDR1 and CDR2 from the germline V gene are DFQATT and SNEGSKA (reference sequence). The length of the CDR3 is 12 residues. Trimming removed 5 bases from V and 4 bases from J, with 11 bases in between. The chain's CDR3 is CSAAGRAETQYF. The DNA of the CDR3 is TGCAGTGCTGCTGGGCGGGCAGAGACCCAGTACTTC.

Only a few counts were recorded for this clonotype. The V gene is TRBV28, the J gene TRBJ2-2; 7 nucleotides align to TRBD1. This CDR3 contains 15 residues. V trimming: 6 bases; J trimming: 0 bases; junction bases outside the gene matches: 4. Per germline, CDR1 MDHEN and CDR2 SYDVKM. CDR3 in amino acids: CASRTGQANTGELFF. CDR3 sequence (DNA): TGTGCCAGCAGGACAGGGCAAGCGAACACCGGGGAGCTGTTTTTT.

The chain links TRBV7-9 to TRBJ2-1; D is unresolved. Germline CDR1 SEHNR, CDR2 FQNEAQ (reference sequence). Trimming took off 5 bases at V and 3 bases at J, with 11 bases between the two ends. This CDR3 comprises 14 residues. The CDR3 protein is CASSDGPLYNEQFF. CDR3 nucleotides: TGTGCCAGCAGCGATGGGCCCCTCTACAATGAGCAGTTCTTC. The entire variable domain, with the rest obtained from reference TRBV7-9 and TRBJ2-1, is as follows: DTGVSQNPRHKITKRGQNVTFRCDPISEHNRLYWYRQTLGQGPEFLTYFQNEAQLEKSRLLSDRFSAERPKGSFSTLEIQRTEQGDSAMYLCASSDGPLYNEQFFGPGTRLTVL.

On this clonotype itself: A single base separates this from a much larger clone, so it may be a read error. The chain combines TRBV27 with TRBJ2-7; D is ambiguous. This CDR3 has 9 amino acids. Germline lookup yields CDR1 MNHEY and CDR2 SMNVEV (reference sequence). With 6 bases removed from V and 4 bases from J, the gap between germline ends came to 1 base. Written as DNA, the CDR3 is TGTGCCAGCAGATACGAGCAGTACTTC. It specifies CASRYEQYF.

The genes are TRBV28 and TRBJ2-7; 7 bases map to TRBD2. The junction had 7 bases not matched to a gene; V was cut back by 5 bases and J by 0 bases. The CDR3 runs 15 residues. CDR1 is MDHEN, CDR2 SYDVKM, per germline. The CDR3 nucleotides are TGTGCCAGCAGTAAGGCGGGGGTGGTCTCCTACGAGCAGTACTTC. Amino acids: CASSKAGVVSYEQYF.

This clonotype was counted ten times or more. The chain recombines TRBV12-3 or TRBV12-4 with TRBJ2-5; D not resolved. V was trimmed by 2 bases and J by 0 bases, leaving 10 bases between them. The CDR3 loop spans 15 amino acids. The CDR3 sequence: CASSLHRKDQETQYF. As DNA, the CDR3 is TGTGCCAGCAGTTTACATCGAAAGGACCAAGAGACCCAGTACTTC.

This CDR3 reads CSIGTSGVLTDTQYF. CDR3 DNA: TGCAGCATTGGGACTAGCGGGGTACTGACAGATACGCAGTATTTT. The chain couples TRBV29-1 to TRBJ2-3, with 13 positions matching TRBD2. The CDR3 sequence is 15 residues long. Germline V lookup: CDR1 SQVTM, CDR2 ANQGSEA. V shed 8 bases, J shed 3 bases, and the junction held 8 bases outside the gene matches.

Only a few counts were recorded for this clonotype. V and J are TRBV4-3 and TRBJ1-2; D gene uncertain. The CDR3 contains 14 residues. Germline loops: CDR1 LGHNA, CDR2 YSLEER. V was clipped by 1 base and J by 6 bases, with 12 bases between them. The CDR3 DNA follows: TGCGCCAGCAGCCAAGTTTATGGTGGGCATGGCTACACCTTC. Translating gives CASSQVYGGHGYTF.

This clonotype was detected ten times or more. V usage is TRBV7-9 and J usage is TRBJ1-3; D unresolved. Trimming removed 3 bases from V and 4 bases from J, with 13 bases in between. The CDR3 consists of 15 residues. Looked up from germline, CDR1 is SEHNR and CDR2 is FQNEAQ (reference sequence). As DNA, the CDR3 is TGTGCCAGCAGCTTTCCCCGGAGGTTGGGAAACACCATATATTTT. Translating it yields CASSFPRRLGNTIYF.

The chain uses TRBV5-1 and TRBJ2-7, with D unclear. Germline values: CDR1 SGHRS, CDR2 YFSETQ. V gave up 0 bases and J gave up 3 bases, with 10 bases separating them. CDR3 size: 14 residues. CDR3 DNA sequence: TGCGCCAGCAGCTTGGAAAGGACCCACTACGAGCAGTACTTC. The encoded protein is CASSLERTHYEQYF.

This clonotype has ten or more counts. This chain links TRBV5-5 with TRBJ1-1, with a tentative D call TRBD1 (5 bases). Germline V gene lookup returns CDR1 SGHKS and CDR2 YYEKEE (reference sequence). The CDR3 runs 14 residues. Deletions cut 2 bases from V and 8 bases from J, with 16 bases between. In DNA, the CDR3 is TGTGCCAGCAGCTTCCAGACAGTCCCCCCCGAAGCTTTCTTT. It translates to CASSFQTVPPEAFF. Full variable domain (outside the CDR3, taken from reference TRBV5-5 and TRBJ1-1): DAGVTQSPTHLIKTRGQQVTLRCSPISGHKSVSWYQQVLGQGPQFIFQYYEKEERGRGNFPDRFSARQFPNYSSELNVNALLLGDSALYLCASSFQTVPPEAFFGQGTRLTVV.